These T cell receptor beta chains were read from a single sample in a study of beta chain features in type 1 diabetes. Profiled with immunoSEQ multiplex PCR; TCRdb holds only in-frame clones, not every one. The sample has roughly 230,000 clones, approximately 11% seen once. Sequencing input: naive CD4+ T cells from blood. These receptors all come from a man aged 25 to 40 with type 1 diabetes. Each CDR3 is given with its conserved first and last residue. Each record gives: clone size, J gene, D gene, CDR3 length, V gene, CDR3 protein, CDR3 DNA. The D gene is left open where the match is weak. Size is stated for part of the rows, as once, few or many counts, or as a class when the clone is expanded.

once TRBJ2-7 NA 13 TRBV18 CASSPGSSYEQYF TGTGCCAGCTCACCAGGGAGCTCCTACGAGCAGTACTTC
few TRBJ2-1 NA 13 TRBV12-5 CASVRGQTGEQFF TGTGCTAGTGTCCGCGGCCAGACTGGTGAGCAGTTCTTC
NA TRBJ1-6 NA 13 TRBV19 CASSIPGDSPLHF TGTGCCAGTAGTATTCCAGGGGACTCACCCCTCCACTTT
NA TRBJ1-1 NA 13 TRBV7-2 CASSPGSSSEAFF TGTGCCAGCAGCCCAGGGTCTTCCTCTGAAGCTTTCTTT
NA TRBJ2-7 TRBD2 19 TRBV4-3 CASSQADSTSGGTRGEQYF TGCGCCAGCAGCCAAGCGGACTCGACTAGCGGGGGGACTCGGGGGGAGCAGTACTTC
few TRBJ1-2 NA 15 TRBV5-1 CASSSDGGRLYGYTF TGCGCCAGCAGCTCAGACGGCGGTAGGCTCTATGGCTACACCTTC
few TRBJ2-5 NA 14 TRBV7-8 CASSLSVYQETQYF TGTGCCAGCAGCTTGTCGGTGTACCAAGAGACCCAGTACTTC
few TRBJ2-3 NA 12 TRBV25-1 CASRRDSSTQYF TGTGCCAGCAGGCGGGACTCGAGTACGCAGTATTTT
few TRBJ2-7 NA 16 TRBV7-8 CASSARQYDGPYEQYF TGTGCCAGCAGCGCGCGACAGTACGATGGCCCCTACGAGCAGTACTTC
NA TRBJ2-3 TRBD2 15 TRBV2 CASSDPGGSADTQYF TGTGCCAGCAGTGATCCGGGGGGATCGGCAGATACGCAGTATTTT
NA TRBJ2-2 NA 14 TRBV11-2 CASSLDRGSGELFF TGTGCCAGCAGCTTAGATAGGGGTTCCGGGGAGCTGTTTTTT
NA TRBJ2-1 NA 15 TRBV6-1 CASSESPSSYNEQFF TGTGCCAGCAGTGAAAGCCCGAGCTCCTACAATGAGCAGTTCTTC
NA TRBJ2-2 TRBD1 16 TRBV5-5 CASSLGPRDSDRELFF TGTGCCAGCAGCTTGGGGCCGAGGGACAGCGACCGGGAGCTGTTTTTT
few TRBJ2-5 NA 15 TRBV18 CASSPQPNGRETQYF TGTGCCAGCTCACCCCAACCTAACGGTCGGGAGACCCAGTACTTC
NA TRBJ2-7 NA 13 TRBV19 CASTATPGYEQYF TGTGCCAGTACGGCAACGCCGGGATACGAGCAGTACTTC
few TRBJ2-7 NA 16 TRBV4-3 CASSQDTWGVAYEQYF TGCGCCAGCAGCCAAGATACTTGGGGGGTTGCCTACGAGCAGTACTTC
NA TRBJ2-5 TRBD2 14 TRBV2 CASRAGAGKETQYF TGTGCCAGCAGGGCTGGAGCGGGGAAAGAGACCCAGTACTTC
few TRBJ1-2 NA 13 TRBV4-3 CASSQFYFHGYTF TGCGCCAGCAGCCAATTCTACTTCCATGGCTACACCTTC
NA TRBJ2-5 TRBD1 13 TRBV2 CASSEGTGETQYF TGTGCCAGCAGTGAAGGGACAGGGGAGACCCAGTACTTC
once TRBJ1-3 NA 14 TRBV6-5 CASIVRGSGNTIYF TGTGCCAGCATCGTCAGGGGTTCTGGAAACACCATATATTTT
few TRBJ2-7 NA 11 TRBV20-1 CSAGSSYEQYF TGCAGTGCGGGGAGCTCCTACGAGCAGTACTTC